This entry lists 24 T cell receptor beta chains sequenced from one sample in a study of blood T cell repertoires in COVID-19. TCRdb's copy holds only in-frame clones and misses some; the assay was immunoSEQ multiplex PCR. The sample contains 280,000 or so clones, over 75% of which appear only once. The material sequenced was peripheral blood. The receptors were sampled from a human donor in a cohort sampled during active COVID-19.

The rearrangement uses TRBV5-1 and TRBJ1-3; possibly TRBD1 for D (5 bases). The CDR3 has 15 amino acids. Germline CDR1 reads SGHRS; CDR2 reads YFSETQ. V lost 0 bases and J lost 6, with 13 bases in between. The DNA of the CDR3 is TGCGCCAGCAGCTTGGTGGCTTCGGGGGAAAACACCATATATTTT. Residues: CASSLVASGENTIYF.

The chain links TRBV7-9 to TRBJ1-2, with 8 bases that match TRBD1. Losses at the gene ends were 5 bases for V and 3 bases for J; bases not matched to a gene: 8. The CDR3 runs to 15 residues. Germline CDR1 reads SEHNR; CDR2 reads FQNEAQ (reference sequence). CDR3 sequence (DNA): TGTGCCAGCAGCCCCGGACAGGGACGGGACTATGGCTACACCTTC. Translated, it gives CASSPGQGRDYGYTF.

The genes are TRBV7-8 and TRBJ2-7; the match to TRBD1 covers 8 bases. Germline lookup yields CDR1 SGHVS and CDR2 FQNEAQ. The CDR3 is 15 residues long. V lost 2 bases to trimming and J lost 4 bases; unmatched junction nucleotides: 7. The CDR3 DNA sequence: TGTGCCAGCAGCTTAAACCCAGGGGGCAAGTACGAGCAGTACTTC. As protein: CASSLNPGGKYEQYF. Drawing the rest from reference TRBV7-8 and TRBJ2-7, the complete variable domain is GAGVSQSPRYKVAKRGQDVALRCDPISGHVSLFWYQQALGQGPEFLTYFQNEAQLDKSGLPSDRFFAERPEGSVSTLKIQRTQQEDSAVYLCASSLNPGGKYEQYFGPGTRLTVT.

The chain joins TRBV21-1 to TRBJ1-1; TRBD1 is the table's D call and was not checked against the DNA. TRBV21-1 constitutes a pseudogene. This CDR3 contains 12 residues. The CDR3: CASSRLTGEAFF. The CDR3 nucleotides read TGTGCCAGCAGCAGATTGACAGGGGAAGCTTTCTTT.

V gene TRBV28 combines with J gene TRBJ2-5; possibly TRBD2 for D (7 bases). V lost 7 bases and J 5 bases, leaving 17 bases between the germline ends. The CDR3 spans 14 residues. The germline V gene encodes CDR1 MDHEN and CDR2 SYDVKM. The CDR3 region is CASIAGGPGETQYF. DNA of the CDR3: TGTGCCAGCATCGCCGGGGGGCCTGGGGAGACCCAGTACTTC.

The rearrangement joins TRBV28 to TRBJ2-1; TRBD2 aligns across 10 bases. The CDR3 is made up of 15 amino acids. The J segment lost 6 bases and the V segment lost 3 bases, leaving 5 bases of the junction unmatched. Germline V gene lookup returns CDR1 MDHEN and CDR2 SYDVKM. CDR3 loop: CASSLSSGSFNEQFF. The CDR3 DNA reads TGTGCCAGCAGTTTGTCTAGCGGGAGTTTCAATGAGCAGTTCTTC.

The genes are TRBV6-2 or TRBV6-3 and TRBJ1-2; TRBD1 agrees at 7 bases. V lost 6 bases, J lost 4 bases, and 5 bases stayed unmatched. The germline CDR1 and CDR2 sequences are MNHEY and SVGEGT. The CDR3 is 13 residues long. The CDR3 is CASSLQGGYGYTF. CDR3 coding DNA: TGTGCCAGCAGCCTCCAGGGGGGCTATGGCTACACCTTC.

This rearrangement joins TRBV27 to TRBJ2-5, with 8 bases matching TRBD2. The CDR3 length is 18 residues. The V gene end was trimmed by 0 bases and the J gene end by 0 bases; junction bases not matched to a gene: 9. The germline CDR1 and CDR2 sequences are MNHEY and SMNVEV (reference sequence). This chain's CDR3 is CASSLSILRGGYQETQYF. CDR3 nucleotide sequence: TGTGCCAGCAGTTTATCGATCTTGCGCGGGGGGTACCAAGAGACCCAGTACTTC.

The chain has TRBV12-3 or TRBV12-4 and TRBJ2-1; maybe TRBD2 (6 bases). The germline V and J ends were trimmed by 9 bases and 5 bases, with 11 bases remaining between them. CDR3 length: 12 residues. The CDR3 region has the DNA TGTGCCAGTCGGCGGGGAAACAATGAGCAGTTCTTC. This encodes CASRRGNNEQFF.

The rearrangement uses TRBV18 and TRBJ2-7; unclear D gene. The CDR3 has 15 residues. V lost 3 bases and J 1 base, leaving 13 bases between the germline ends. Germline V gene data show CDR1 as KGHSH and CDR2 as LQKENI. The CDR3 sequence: CASSPLDSLSYEQYF. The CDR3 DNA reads TGTGCCAGCTCACCGCTGGATAGCTTATCCTACGAGCAGTACTTC.

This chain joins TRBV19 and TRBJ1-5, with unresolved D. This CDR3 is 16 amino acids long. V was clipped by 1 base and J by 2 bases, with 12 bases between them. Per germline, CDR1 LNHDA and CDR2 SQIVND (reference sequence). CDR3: CASSIGGRGGNQPQHF. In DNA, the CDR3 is TGTGCCAGTAGTATAGGTGGACGGGGAGGCAATCAGCCCCAGCATTTT.

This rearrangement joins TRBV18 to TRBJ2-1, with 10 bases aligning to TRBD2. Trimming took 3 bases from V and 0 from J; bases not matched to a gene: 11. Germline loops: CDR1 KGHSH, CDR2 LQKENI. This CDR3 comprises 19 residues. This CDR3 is CASSPGTSAPISSYNEQFF. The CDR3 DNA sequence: TGTGCCAGCTCACCTGGGACTAGCGCCCCTATTAGCTCCTACAATGAGCAGTTCTTC.

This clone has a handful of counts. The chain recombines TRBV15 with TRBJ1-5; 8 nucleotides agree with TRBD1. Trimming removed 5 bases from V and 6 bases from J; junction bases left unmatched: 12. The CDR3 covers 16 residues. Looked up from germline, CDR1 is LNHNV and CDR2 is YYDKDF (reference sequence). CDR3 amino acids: CATSGNPDRASQPQHF. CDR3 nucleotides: TGTGCCACCAGCGGCAACCCGGACAGGGCGTCTCAGCCCCAGCATTTT. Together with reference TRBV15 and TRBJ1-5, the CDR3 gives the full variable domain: DAMVIQNPRYQVTQFGKPVTLSCSQTLNHNVMYWYQQKSSQAPKLLFHYYDKDFNNEADTPDNFQSRRPNTSFCFLDIRSPGLGDTAMYLCATSGNPDRASQPQHFGDGTRLSIL.

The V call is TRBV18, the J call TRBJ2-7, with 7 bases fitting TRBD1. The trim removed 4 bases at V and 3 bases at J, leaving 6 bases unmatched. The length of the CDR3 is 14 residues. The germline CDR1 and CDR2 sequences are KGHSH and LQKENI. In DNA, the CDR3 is TGTGCCAGCTCACTGGATCAGGGGGTCTACGAGCAGTACTTC. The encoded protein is CASSLDQGVYEQYF. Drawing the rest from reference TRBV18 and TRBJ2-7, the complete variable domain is NAGVMQNPRHLVRRRGQEARLRCSPMKGHSHVYWYRQLPEEGLKFMVYLQKENIIDESGMPKERFSAEFPKEGPSILRIQQVVRGDSAAYFCASSLDQGVYEQYFGPGTRLTVT.

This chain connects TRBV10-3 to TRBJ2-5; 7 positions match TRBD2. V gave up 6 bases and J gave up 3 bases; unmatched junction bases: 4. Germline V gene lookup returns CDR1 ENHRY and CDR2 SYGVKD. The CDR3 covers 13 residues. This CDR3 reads CAISREEKETQYF. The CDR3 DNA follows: TGTGCCATCAGCCGGGAGGAGAAAGAGACCCAGTACTTC.

CDR3 protein: CASSYSLSNEQFF. CDR3 in DNA: TGTGCCAGCAGTTACTCCCTTAGCAATGAGCAGTTCTTC. This sequence joins TRBV6-6 and TRBJ2-1; D uncertain. Deletions cut 0 bases from V and 6 bases from J, with 6 bases between. The CDR3 consists of 13 residues. Germline lookup yields CDR1 MNHNY and CDR2 SVGAGI (reference sequence).

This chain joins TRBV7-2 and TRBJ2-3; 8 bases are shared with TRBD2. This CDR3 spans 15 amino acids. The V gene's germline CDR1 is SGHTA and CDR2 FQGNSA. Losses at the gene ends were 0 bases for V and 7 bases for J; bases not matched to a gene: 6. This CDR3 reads CASSLAGAGGNTQYF. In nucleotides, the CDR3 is TGTGCCAGCAGCTTAGCTGGGGCGGGGGGAAATACGCAGTATTTT.

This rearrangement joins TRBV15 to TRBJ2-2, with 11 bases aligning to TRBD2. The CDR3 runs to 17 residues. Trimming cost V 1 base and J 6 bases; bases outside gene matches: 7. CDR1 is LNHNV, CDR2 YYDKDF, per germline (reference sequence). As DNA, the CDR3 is TGTGCCACCAGCAGAGGGGGAACTAGCGGGAGCTCCGGGGAGCTGTTTTTT. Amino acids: CATSRGGTSGSSGELFF.

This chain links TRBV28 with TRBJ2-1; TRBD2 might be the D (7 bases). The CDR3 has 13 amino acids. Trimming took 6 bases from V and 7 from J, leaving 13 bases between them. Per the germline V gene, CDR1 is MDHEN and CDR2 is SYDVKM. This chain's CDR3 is CASRGGGRNEQFF. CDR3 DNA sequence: TGTGCCAGCAGGGGAGGGGGACGGAATGAGCAGTTCTTC.

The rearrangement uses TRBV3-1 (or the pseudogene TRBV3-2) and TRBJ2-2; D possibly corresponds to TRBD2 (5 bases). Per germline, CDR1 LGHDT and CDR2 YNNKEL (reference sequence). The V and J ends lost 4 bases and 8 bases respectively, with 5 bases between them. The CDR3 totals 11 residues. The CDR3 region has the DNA TGTGCCAGCAGCCTAGCGGGGGAGCTGTTTTTT. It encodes CASSLAGELFF.

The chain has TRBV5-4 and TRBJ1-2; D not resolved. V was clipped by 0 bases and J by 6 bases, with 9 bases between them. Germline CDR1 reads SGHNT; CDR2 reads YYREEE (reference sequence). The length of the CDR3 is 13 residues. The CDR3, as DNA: TGTGCCAGCAGCTTGGCCGGGTTGGATGGCTACACCTTC. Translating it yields CASSLAGLDGYTF.

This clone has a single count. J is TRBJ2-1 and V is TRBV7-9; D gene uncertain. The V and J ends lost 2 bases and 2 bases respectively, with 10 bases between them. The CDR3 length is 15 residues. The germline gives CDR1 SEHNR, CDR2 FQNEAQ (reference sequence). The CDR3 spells CASSLKQAAYNEQFF. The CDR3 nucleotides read TGTGCCAGCAGCTTAAAGCAGGCAGCCTACAATGAGCAGTTCTTC.

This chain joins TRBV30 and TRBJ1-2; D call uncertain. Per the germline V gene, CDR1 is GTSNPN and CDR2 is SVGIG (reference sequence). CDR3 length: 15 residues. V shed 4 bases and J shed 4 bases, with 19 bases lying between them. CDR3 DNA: TGTGCCTGGACCGGCGGTGCAGTACTAAGCTATGGCTACACCTTC. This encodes CAWTGGAVLSYGYTF.

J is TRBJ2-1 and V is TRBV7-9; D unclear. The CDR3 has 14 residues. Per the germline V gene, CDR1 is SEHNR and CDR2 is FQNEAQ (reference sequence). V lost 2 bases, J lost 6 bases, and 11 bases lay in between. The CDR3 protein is CASSLSPTANEQFF. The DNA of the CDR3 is TGTGCCAGCAGCTTATCCCCTACCGCCAATGAGCAGTTCTTC.